This T cell receptor beta chain emerged from a study of cytomegalovirus exposure and HLA in healthy donors. General study results and limits: The listing of some 170 TCR beta chains classed them as cytomegalovirus-associated. Many donors shared some public TCRs, even though most TCR sequences were rare. The authors confirmed in vitro that a few CMV-associated chains were specific for CMV antigens.

Germline CDR1 is GTSNPN and CDR2 is SVGIG (reference sequence). This CDR3 contains 14 residues. V lost 2 bases and J lost 5, with 16 bases in between. Sequencing was performed with immunoSEQ multiplex PCR; in TCRdb, only in-frame clones are kept and a portion is missing. The sample lists under 400,000 clones; 70% to 90% were seen once. Worth noting for this clone: What it recognizes is unknown.

The source is a woman aged 18-35 years in good health and CMV-seronegative. Sequenced: PBMCs. This rearrangement joins TRBV30 to TRBJ2-7; perhaps TRBD2 as D (7 bases). The CDR3 DNA follows: TGTGCCTGGAGTAGGGGAGGGGGTTTTGACGAGCAGTACTTC. Translated: CAWSRGGGFDEQYF.